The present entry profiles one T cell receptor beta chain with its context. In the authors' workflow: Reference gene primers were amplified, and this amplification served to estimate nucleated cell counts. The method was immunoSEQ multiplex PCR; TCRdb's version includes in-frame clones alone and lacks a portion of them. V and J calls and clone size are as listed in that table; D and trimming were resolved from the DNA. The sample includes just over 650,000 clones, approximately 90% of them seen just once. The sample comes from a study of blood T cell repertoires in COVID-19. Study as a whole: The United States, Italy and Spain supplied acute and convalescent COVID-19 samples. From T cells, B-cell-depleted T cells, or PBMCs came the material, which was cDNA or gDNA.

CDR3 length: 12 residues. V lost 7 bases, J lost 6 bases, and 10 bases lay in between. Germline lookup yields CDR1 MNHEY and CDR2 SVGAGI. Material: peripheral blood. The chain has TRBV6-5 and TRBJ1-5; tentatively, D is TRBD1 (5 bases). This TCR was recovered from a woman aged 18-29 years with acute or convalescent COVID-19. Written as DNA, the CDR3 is TGTGCCAGCAACGAAAGGGGTCAGCCCCAGCATTTT. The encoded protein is CASNERGQPQHF.